This is a list of T cell receptor beta chains from one sample in a study of blood T cell repertoires in COVID-19. The table came from immunoSEQ multiplex PCR; TCRdb's copy has only in-frame clones and leaves some out. There are roughly 500,000 clones in the sample; 80% to 90% occur only once, and 3.2% lies in the top ten. Sequencing was performed on peripheral blood. The receptors originated from a human donor in a cohort sampled during active COVID-19. Both conserved end residues are part of each CDR3.

J: TRBJ1-1
V: TRBV13
CDR3: CASSFGNRRTEAFF

J: TRBJ1-4
V: TRBV7-9
CDR3: CASSLVREKLFF

J: TRBJ1-2
V: TRBV9
CDR3: CASSVQGGANYGYTF

J: TRBJ1-4
V: TRBV5-1
CDR3: CASSFHRDPNEKLFF

J: TRBJ1-2
V: TRBV10-3
CDR3: CAISGQGAFGYTF

J: TRBJ2-7
V: TRBV27
CDR3: CASSLRDRASYEQYF

J: TRBJ1-5
V: TRBV10-3
CDR3: CAISVGTGIGQPQHF

J: TRBJ2-5
V: TRBV29-1
CDR3: CSAHQRTGHGETQYF

J: TRBJ2-1
V: TRBV7-2
CDR3: CASSLVLAGYNEQFF

J: TRBJ2-2
V: TRBV27
CDR3: CASNKGDGELFF

J: TRBJ2-1
V: TRBV5-1
CDR3: CASSPARTGDYNEQFF

J: TRBJ2-2
V: TRBV11-2
CDR3: CASSSSGVGTGELFF

J: TRBJ1-2
V: TRBV27
CDR3: CASSFRTGEGYGYTF

J: TRBJ2-3
V: TRBV5-1
CDR3: CASSPRGAAEDTQYF

J: TRBJ2-5
V: TRBV7-9
CDR3: CASSLSAGQETQYF

J: TRBJ2-7
V: TRBV4-2
CDR3: CASSPGTGGLSSYEQYF

J: TRBJ2-1
V: TRBV2
CDR3: CASSTGTSFYNEQFF

J: TRBJ1-1
V: TRBV14
CDR3: CASSQDRTGVTEAFF

J: TRBJ2-7
V: TRBV9
CDR3: CASSPYYGGTSGRRDEQYF

J: TRBJ2-2
V: TRBV5-1
CDR3: CASSYYAGELFF

J: TRBJ1-1
V: TRBV2
CDR3: CASSLGLVNTEAFF

J: TRBJ2-6
V: TRBV9
CDR3: CASSVADLGRGANVLTF

J: TRBJ1-5
V: TRBV6-4
CDR3: CASSDWGPGDSNQPQHF

J: TRBJ1-4
V: TRBV6-5
CDR3: CASTRGGTNEKLFF

J: TRBJ2-2
V: TRBV5-1
CDR3: CASSLGLAGGNTGELFF

J: TRBJ2-2
V: TRBV9
CDR3: CASSARYTWEGELFF

J: TRBJ2-7
V: TRBV28
CDR3: CASSFGIGGNYEQYF

J: TRBJ1-1
V: TRBV29-1
CDR3: CSVEMGGGTEAFF

J: TRBJ2-1
V: TRBV11-3
CDR3: CASSRGGEQFF

J: TRBJ1-4
V: TRBV7-9
CDR3: CASSRDRGVEKLFF

J: TRBJ2-1
V: TRBV2
CDR3: CASKGGRNNEQFF

J: TRBJ2-1
V: TRBV7-9
CDR3: CASSPGLAGGMRDNEQFF

J: TRBJ2-1
V: TRBV5-4
CDR3: CASSQNRGQGYEQFF

J: TRBJ1-5
V: TRBV19
CDR3: CASRPRTGGINQPQHF

J: TRBJ2-7
V: TRBV7-2
CDR3: CASSGRQGASYEQYF

J: TRBJ2-5
V: TRBV18
CDR3: CASSPGGETQYF

J: TRBJ2-1
V: TRBV27
CDR3: CASRDRGPQPFEWNEQFF

J: TRBJ1-2
V: TRBV7-2
CDR3: CASSWGSGANYGYTF

J: TRBJ2-5
V: TRBV7-9
CDR3: CASTSGAPETQYF

J: TRBJ2-7
V: TRBV18
CDR3: CASSQGLAVSYEQYF

J: TRBJ1-3
V: TRBV10-3
CDR3: CAISDRMDRSSGNTIYF

J: TRBJ2-1
V: TRBV2
CDR3: CASGALAGEYNEQFF

J: TRBJ1-1
V: TRBV6-5
CDR3: CASSLGGLEAFF